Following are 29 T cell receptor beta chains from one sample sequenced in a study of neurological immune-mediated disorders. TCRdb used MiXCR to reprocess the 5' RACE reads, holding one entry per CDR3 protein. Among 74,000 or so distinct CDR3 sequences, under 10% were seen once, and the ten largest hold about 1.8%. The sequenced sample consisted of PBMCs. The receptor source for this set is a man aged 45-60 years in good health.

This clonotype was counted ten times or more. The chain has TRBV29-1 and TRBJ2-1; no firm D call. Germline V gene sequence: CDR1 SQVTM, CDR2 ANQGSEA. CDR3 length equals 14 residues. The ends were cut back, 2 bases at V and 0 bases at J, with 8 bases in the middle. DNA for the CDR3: TGCAGCGTTGAAAGGGAAAGCTCCTACAATGAGCAGTTCTTC. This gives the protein CSVERESSYNEQFF.

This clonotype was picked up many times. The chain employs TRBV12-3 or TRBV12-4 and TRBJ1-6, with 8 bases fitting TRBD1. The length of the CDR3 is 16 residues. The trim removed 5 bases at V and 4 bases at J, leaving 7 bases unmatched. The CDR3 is CASSPRQGQYNSPLHF. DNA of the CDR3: TGTGCCAGCAGTCCCCGACAGGGGCAGTATAATTCACCCCTCCACTTT.

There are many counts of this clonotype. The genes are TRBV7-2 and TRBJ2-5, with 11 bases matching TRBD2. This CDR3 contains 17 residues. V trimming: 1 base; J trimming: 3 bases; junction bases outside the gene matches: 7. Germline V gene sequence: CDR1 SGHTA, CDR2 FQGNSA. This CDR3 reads CASSLVLAGVGKETQYF. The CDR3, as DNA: TGTGCCAGCAGCTTAGTACTAGCGGGAGTGGGGAAAGAGACCCAGTACTTC.

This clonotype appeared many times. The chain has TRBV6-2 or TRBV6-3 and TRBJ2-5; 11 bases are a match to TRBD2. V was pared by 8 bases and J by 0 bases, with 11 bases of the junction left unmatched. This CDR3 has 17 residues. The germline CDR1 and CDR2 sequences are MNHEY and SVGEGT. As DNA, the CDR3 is TGTGCCAGCGGGAAGGGACTAGCGGAGCCCTACCAAGAGACCCAGTACTTC. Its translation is CASGKGLAEPYQETQYF.

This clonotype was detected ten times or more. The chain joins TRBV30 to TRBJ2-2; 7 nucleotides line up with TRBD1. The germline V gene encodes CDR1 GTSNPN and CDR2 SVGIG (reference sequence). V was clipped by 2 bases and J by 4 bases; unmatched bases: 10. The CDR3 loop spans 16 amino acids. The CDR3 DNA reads TGTGCCTGGAGTATAGTAGGGGGCGCGGGCACCGGGGAGCTGTTTTTT. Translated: CAWSIVGGAGTGELFF. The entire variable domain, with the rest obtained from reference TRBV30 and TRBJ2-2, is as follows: SQTIHQWPATLVQPVGSPLSLECTVEGTSNPNLYWYRQAAGRGLQLLFYSVGIGQISSEVPQNLSASRPQDRQFILSSKKLLLSDSGFYLCAWSIVGGAGTGELFFGEGSRLTVL.

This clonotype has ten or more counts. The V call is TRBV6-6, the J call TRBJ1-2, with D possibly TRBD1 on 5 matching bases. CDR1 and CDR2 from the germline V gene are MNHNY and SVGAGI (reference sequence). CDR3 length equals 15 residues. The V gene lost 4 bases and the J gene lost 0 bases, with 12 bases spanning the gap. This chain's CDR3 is CASSSGTHTNYGYTF. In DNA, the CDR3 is TGTGCCAGCAGTTCAGGGACCCACACTAACTATGGCTACACCTTC.

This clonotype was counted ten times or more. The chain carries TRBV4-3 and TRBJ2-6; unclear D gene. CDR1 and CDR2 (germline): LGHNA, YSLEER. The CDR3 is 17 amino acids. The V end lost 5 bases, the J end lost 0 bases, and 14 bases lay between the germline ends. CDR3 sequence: CASSLQRTLSGANVLTF. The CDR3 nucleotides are TGCGCCAGCAGCTTACAGAGGACCCTCTCTGGGGCCAACGTCCTGACTTTC.

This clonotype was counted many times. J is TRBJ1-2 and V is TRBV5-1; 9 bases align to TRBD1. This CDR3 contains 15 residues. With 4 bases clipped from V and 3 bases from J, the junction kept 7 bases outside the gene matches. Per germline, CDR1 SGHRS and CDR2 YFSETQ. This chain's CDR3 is CASSPGTGSDYGYTF. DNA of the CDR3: TGCGCCAGCAGCCCCGGGACAGGGAGCGACTATGGCTACACCTTC.

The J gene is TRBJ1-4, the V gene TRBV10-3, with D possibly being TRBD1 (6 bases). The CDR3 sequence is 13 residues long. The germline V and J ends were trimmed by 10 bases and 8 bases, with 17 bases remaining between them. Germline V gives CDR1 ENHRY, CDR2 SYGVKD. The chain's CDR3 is CATGQQPTEKLFF. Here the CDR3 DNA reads TGTGCCACGGGACAACAACCTACAGAAAAACTGTTTTTT.

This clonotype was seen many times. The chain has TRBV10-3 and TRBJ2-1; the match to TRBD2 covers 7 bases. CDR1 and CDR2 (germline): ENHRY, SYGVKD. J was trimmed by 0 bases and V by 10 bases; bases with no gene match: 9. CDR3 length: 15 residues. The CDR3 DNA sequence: TGTGCCACACAACTAGCGCTGAGCTCCTACAATGAGCAGTTCTTC. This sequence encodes CATQLALSSYNEQFF.

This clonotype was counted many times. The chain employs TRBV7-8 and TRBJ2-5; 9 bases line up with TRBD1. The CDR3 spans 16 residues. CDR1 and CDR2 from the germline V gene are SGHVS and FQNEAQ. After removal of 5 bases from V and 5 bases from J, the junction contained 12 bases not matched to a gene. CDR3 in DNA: TGTGCCAGCAGCCCCTCTCCGGGACAGGGCGTGGAGACCCAGTACTTC. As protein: CASSPSPGQGVETQYF.

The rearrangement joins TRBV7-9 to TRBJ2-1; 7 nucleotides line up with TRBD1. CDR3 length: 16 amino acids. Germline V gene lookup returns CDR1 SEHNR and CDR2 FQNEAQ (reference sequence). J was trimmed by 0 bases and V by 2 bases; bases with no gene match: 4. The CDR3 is CASSLSGQASYNEQFF. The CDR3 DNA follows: TGTGCCAGCAGCTTAAGTGGACAGGCCTCCTACAATGAGCAGTTCTTC.

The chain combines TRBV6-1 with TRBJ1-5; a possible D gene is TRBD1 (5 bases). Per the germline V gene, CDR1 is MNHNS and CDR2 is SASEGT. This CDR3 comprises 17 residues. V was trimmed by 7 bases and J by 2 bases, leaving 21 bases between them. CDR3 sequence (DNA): TGTGCCAGCACCCCCCGTCGGGGGGTGGGAGGCAATCAGCCCCAGCATTTT. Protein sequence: CASTPRRGVGGNQPQHF.

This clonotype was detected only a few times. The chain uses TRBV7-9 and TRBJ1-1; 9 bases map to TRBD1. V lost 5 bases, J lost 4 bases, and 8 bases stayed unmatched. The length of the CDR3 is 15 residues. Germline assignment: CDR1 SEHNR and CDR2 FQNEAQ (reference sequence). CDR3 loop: CASSPQGARSTEAFF. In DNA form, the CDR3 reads TGTGCCAGCAGCCCACAGGGGGCGCGATCCACTGAAGCTTTCTTT.

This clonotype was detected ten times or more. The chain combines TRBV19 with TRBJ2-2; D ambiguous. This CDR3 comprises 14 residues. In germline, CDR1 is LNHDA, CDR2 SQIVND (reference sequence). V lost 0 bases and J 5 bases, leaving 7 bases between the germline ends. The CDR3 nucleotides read TGTGCCAGTAGTATAGACAGGAGTACCGGGGAGCTGTTTTTT. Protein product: CASSIDRSTGELFF.

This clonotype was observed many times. The CDR3, as DNA: TGCGCCAGCAGCGCTCGTGGAAGAAACCACTACGAGCAGTACTTC. This codes for CASSARGRNHYEQYF. The V call is TRBV5-1, the J call TRBJ2-7, with unresolved D. Germline V gives CDR1 SGHRS, CDR2 YFSETQ. V was cut by 4 bases and J by 3 bases, with 17 bases left in between. The CDR3 totals 15 residues.

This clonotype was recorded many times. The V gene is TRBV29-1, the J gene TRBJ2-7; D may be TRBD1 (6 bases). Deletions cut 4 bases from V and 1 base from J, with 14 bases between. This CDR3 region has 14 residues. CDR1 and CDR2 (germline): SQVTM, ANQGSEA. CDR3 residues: CSVVGTNSSYEQYF. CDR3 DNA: TGCAGCGTTGTCGGGACAAATTCGTCCTACGAGCAGTACTTC.

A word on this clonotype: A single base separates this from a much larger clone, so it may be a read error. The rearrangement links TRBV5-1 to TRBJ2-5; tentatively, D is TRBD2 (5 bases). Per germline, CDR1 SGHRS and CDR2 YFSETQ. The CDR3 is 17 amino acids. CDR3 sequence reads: CASNLEVGGSAQETQYF. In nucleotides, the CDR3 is TGCGCCAGCAACTTGGAAGTAGGTGGGAGCGCACAAGAGACCCAGTACTTC.

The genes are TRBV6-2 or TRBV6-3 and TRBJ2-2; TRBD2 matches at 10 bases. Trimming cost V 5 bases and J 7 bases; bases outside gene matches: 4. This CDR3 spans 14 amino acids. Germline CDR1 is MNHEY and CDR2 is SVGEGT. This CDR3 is CASSASSGGGELFF. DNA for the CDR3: TGTGCCAGCAGTGCATCTAGCGGGGGCGGGGAGCTGTTTTTT.

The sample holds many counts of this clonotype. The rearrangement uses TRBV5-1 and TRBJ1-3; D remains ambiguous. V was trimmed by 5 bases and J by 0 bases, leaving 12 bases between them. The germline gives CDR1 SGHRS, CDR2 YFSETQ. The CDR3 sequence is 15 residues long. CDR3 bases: TGCGCCAGCAGTTCCGACGTTAGCTCTGGAAACACCATATATTTT. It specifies CASSSDVSSGNTIYF. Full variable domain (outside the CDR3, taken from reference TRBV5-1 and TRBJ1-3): KAGVTQTPRYLIKTRGQQVTLSCSPISGHRSVSWYQQTPGQGLQFLFEYFSETQRNKGNFPGRFSGRQFSNSRSEMNVSTLELGDSALYLCASSSDVSSGNTIYFGEGSWLTVV.

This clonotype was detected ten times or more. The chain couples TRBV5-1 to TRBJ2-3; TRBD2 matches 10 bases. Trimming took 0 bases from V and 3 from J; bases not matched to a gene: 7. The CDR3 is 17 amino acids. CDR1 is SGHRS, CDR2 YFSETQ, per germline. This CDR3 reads CASSLALAGAFTDTQYF. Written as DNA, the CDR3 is TGCGCCAGCAGCTTGGCTCTAGCGGGAGCTTTTACAGATACGCAGTATTTT.

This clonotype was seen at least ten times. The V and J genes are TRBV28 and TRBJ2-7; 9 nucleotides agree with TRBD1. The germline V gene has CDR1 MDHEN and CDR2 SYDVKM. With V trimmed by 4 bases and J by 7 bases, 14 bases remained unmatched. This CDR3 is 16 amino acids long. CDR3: CASSSTGTGLVGEQYF. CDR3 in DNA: TGTGCCAGCAGTTCAACTGGGACAGGGCTTGTAGGAGAGCAGTACTTC. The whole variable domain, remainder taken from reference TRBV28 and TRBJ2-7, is DVKVTQSSRYLVKRTGEKVFLECVQDMDHENMFWYRQDPGLGLRLIYFSYDVKMKEKGDIPEGYSVSREKKERFSLILESASTNQTSMYLCASSSTGTGLVGEQYFGPGTRLTVT.

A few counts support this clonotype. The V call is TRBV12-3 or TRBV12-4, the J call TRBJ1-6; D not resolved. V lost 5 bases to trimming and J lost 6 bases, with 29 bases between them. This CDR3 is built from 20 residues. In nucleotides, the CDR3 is TGTGCCAGCAGTCCCAGGCCCTTTGTTGGTTTGGGTGGGATTAATTCACCCCTCCACTTT. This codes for CASSPRPFVGLGGINSPLHF.

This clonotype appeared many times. CDR3 bases: TGCGCCAGCAGCTTTTATTCCGGGAGCTCCTACGAGCAGTACTTC. It encodes CASSFYSGSSYEQYF. V and J are TRBV5-1 and TRBJ2-7, with TRBD2 as a possible D gene (6 bases). Germline CDR1 is SGHRS and CDR2 is YFSETQ. Trimming cost V 2 bases and J 0 bases, with 12 bases left between them. The CDR3 spans 15 residues.

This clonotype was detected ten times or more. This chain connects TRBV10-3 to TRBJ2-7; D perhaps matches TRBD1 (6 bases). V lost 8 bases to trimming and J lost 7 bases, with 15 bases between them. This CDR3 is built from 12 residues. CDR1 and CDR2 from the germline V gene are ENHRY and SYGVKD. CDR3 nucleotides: TGTGCCATCGCTCTGGGTCAGGGGGAGCAGTACTTC. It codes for CAIALGQGEQYF.

The CDR3 sequence is CASSILRTVNTEAFF. In DNA, the CDR3 is TGTGCCAGTAGTATCCTTAGGACGGTGAACACTGAAGCTTTCTTT. The chain is built from TRBV19 and TRBJ1-1; D remains unclear. V lost 3 bases to trimming and J lost 0 bases, with 11 bases between them. CDR1 LNHDA and CDR2 SQIVND come from the germline V gene (reference sequence). This CDR3 comprises 15 residues. Combining the CDR3 with reference TRBV19 and TRBJ1-1 gives the whole variable domain DGGITQSPKYLFRKEGQNVTLSCEQNLNHDAMYWYRQDPGQGLRLIYYSQIVNDFQKGDIAEGYSVSREKKESFPLTVTSAQKNPTAFYLCASSILRTVNTEAFFGQGTRLTVV.

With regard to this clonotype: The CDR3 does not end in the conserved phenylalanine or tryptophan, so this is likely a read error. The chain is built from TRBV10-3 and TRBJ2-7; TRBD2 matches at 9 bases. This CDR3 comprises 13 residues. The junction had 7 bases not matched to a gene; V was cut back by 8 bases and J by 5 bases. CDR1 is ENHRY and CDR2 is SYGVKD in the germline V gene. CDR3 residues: CAIRGAGGNEQYL. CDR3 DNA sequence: TGTGCCATCCGGGGAGCGGGAGGCAACGAGCAGTACTTA.

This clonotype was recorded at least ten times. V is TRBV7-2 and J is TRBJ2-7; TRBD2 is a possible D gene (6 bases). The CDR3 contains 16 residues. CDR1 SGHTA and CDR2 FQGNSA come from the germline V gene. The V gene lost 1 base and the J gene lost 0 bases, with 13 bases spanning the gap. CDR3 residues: CASSLGSQRASYEQYF. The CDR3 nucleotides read TGTGCCAGCAGCTTAGGCTCCCAGCGGGCCTCCTACGAGCAGTACTTC.

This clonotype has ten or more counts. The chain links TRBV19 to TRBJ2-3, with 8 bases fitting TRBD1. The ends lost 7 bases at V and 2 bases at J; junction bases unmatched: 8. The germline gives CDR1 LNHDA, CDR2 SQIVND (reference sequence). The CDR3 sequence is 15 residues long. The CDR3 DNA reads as TGTGCCAGTACGGGACGACAGGGGTCCACAGATACGCAGTATTTT. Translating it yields CASTGRQGSTDTQYF.